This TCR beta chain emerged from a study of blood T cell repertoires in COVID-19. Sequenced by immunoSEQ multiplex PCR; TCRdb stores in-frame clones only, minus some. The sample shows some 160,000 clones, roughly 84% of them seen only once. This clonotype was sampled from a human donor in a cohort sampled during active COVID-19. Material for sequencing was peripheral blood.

Written as DNA, the CDR3 is TGTGCCATCAGTGCCTTGCTGCGGGGCTACACCTTC. Translating gives CAISALLRGYTF. The gene calls are TRBV10-3 and TRBJ1-2; D is unclear. CDR1 is ENHRY and CDR2 is SYGVKD in the germline V gene. Trimming shortened V by 4 bases and J by 8 bases, and 11 bases separated the two germline ends. The CDR3 consists of 12 residues.